A selection of T cell receptor beta chains follows, all from one sample in a study of response to subunit inactivated influenza vaccine. TCRdb used MiXCR to reprocess the RT-PCR reads, holding one entry per CDR3 protein. The profile shows just over 300,000 distinct CDR3 sequences, about a fifth of them singletons. Sequenced material: PBMCs from blood, taken 21 months after vaccination. The receptor set was obtained from a man aged 45-69 years who received an inactivated influenza vaccine. Each CDR3 is given with its conserved first and last residue. Part of the rows lack a size; the others show once, few, many or a class for expanded clones.

clone_size: .; v_call: TRBV20-1; j_call: TRBJ2-7; cdr3_aa: CSARRNTEQYF
clone_size: .; v_call: TRBV20-1; j_call: TRBJ2-7; cdr3_aa: CSARPPTGGEQYF
clone_size: few; v_call: TRBV28; j_call: TRBJ1-2; cdr3_aa: CASSRPGIDHFTNYGYTF
clone_size: .; v_call: TRBV7-6; j_call: TRBJ2-3; cdr3_aa: CASSLASGGQYF
clone_size: .; v_call: TRBV20-1; j_call: TRBJ2-3; cdr3_aa: CSARLPGRGTDTQYF
clone_size: .; v_call: TRBV19; j_call: TRBJ1-1; cdr3_aa: CAVRDTEAFF
clone_size: few; v_call: TRBV5-4; j_call: TRBJ2-2; cdr3_aa: CASSLSRGKAGELFF
clone_size: .; v_call: TRBV5-1; j_call: TRBJ2-2; cdr3_aa: CATQSGSGTGELFF
clone_size: .; v_call: TRBV24-1; j_call: TRBJ2-1; cdr3_aa: CATSTRTGGRNEQFF
clone_size: .; v_call: TRBV28; j_call: TRBJ1-2; cdr3_aa: CATALGPANYGYTF
clone_size: few; v_call: TRBV6-5; j_call: TRBJ2-7; cdr3_aa: CASSYRAQGNEQYF
clone_size: .; v_call: TRBV5-4; j_call: TRBJ1-4; cdr3_aa: CASSAQGASNEKLFF
clone_size: .; v_call: TRBV7-2; j_call: TRBJ2-7; cdr3_aa: CASSLLFPGVSSYEQYF